These T cell receptor beta chains were read from a single sample in a study of long-term antiretroviral therapy in people with HIV. Some clones are missing from TCRdb's copy, which holds only in-frame ones; the method was immunoSEQ multiplex PCR. The repertoire holds around 22,000 clones, 90% to 95% seen once, with about 2.4% in the top ten. The material was unsorted PBMCs, obtained roughly 5.1 years after starting antiretroviral therapy. These receptors came from a woman aged 50 to 60 with HIV. The CDR3 runs from the conserved cysteine through the conserved F or W. Each record gives: clone size, V gene, D gene, J gene, CDR3 protein, CDR3 DNA. A D gene is named only where the DNA matches it firmly. Only part of the rows carry a size: once, few, many, or a class if the clone is expanded.

size: -; V: TRBV2; D: -; J: TRBJ2-1; CDR3: CASSGEESSYNEQFF; DNA: TGTGCCAGCAGTGGTGAGGAGAGCTCCTACAATGAGCAGTTCTTC
size: once; V: TRBV11-3; D: -; J: TRBJ2-7; CDR3: CASSGRTVFEQYF; DNA: TGTGCCAGCAGCGGGCGCACTGTCTTCGAGCAGTACTTC
size: -; V: TRBV23-1; D: -; J: TRBJ1-1; CDR3: CASSQSTQGRGNTEAFF; DNA: TGCGCCAGCAGTCAATCGACCCAGGGGAGGGGGAACACTGAAGCTTTCTTT
size: -; V: TRBV7-9; D: -; J: TRBJ1-3; CDR3: CASSLQVETGNTIYF; DNA: TGTGCCAGCAGCCTCCAGGTTGAAACTGGAAACACCATATATTTT
size: -; V: TRBV10-3; D: -; J: TRBJ2-7; CDR3: CAIRNITSGFHEQYF; DNA: TGTGCCATCAGAAACATTACCAGCGGGTTCCACGAGCAGTACTTC
size: -; V: TRBV2; D: TRBD1; J: TRBJ2-6; CDR3: CASTGQNSGANVLTF; DNA: TGTGCCAGCACGGGACAGAACTCTGGGGCCAACGTCCTGACTTTC
size: -; V: TRBV5-5; D: TRBD1; J: TRBJ1-4; CDR3: CASSLAGGQGEKLFF; DNA: TGTGCCAGCAGCTTGGCCGGGGGACAGGGGGAAAAACTGTTTTTT
size: -; V: TRBV5-4; D: -; J: TRBJ2-1; CDR3: CASSPDPPSYNEQFF; DNA: TGTGCCAGCAGCCCTGACCCGCCCTCCTACAATGAGCAGTTCTTC
size: -; V: TRBV4-1; D: -; J: TRBJ1-1; CDR3: CASSHATGTWGTEAFF; DNA: TGCGCCAGCAGCCATGCAACCGGGACCTGGGGCACTGAAGCTTTCTTT
size: -; V: TRBV9; D: TRBD2; J: TRBJ2-2; CDR3: CASSVALLAGGSGTGELFF; DNA: TGTGCCAGCAGCGTAGCCCTGCTAGCGGGAGGTTCGGGCACCGGGGAGCTGTTTTTT
size: -; V: TRBV7-2; D: -; J: TRBJ1-2; CDR3: CASSLREIYGYTF; DNA: TGTGCCAGCAGCTTAAGGGAGATCTATGGCTACACCTTC
size: -; V: TRBV7-9; D: TRBD2; J: TRBJ2-5; CDR3: CASSLRTSGRETQYF; DNA: TGTGCCAGCAGCCTTCGGACTAGCGGACGAGAGACCCAGTACTTC
size: -; V: TRBV5-1; D: -; J: TRBJ1-1; CDR3: CASSLEGANTEAFF; DNA: TGCGCCAGCAGCTTGGAAGGGGCTAATACTGAAGCTTTCTTT
size: -; V: TRBV6-5; D: TRBD1; J: TRBJ2-1; CDR3: CASSWAGQAPRNEQFF; DNA: TGTGCCAGCAGTTGGGCTGGACAGGCCCCGCGGAATGAGCAGTTCTTC
size: -; V: TRBV6-1; D: TRBD1; J: TRBJ1-1; CDR3: CATDDLTGGITEAFF; DNA: TGTGCCACCGACGATTTGACAGGGGGCATCACTGAAGCTTTCTTT
size: -; V: TRBV27; D: -; J: TRBJ1-5; CDR3: CASSLTVSNQPQHF; DNA: TGTGCCAGCAGTTTAACGGTTAGCAATCAGCCCCAGCATTTT
size: -; V: TRBV19; D: TRBD1; J: TRBJ1-4; CDR3: CASSTTGGGEKLFF; DNA: TGTGCCAGTAGTACTACAGGGGGCGGTGAAAAACTGTTTTTT
size: -; V: TRBV4-3; D: TRBD2; J: TRBJ2-3; CDR3: CASSQDVAGGGTQYF; DNA: TGCGCCAGCAGCCAAGATGTAGCGGGAGGCGGTACGCAGTATTTT
size: -; V: TRBV9; D: TRBD2; J: TRBJ2-2; CDR3: CASSEAGANTGELFF; DNA: TGTGCCAGCAGCGAGGCGGGAGCGAACACCGGGGAGCTGTTTTTT
size: -; V: TRBV7-9; D: TRBD2; J: TRBJ2-5; CDR3: CASSPGLAAETQYF; DNA: TGTGCCAGCAGCCCGGGACTAGCAGCAGAGACCCAGTACTTC
size: -; V: TRBV11-3; D: -; J: TRBJ2-7; CDR3: CASSLYGAYEQYF; DNA: TGTGCCAGCAGCTTATACGGAGCCTACGAGCAGTACTTC
size: -; V: TRBV4-2; D: -; J: TRBJ2-1; CDR3: CASSQDRSNNEQFF; DNA: TGTGCCAGCAGCCAAGATCGGTCGAACAATGAGCAGTTCTTC
size: -; V: TRBV13; D: -; J: TRBJ1-1; CDR3: CASSLRRGGRGITEAFF; DNA: TGTGCCAGCAGCTTGCGCAGGGGAGGGCGTGGTATCACTGAAGCTTTCTTT
size: -; V: TRBV7-2; D: -; J: TRBJ2-1; CDR3: CASSLSGQTYNEQFF; DNA: TGTGCCAGCAGCTTATCTGGACAGACCTACAATGAGCAGTTCTTC
size: -; V: TRBV7-9; D: -; J: TRBJ2-7; CDR3: CASSFSAGRNEQYF; DNA: TGTGCCAGCAGCTTTTCCGCGGGGAGGAACGAGCAGTACTTC
size: -; V: TRBV10-3; D: TRBD2; J: TRBJ2-5; CDR3: CATLAVEQETQYF; DNA: TGTGCCACCCTAGCGGTCGAGCAAGAGACCCAGTACTTC
size: -; V: TRBV5-1; D: TRBD2; J: TRBJ2-5; CDR3: CASSLEVGGPAQYF; DNA: TGCGCCAGCAGCTTGGAGGTGGGAGGGCCGGCCCAGTACTTC
size: -; V: TRBV6-1; D: -; J: TRBJ1-5; CDR3: CASSGTETYNQPQHF; DNA: TGTGCCAGCAGTGGGACAGAAACCTACAATCAGCCCCAGCATTTT
size: -; V: TRBV16; D: -; J: TRBJ2-1; CDR3: CASSQSGRGRNEQFF; DNA: TGTGCCAGCAGCCAATCGGGGCGAGGGCGGAATGAGCAGTTCTTC
size: once; V: TRBV2; D: -; J: TRBJ2-4; CDR3: CASRVWVSKENIQYF; DNA: TGTGCCAGCAGGGTTTGGGTGTCGAAAGAAAACATTCAGTACTTC
size: -; V: TRBV11-2; D: -; J: TRBJ2-7; CDR3: CASTLRPTYEQYFGQYF; DNA: -
size: few; V: TRBV2; D: -; J: TRBJ1-2; CDR3: CASSEVGAANYGYTF; DNA: TGTGCCAGCAGTGAAGTTGGGGCAGCCAACTATGGCTACACCTTC
size: -; V: TRBV7-9; D: -; J: TRBJ2-7; CDR3: CASSLGREEQYF; DNA: TGTGCCAGCAGCTTGGGACGTGAGGAGCAGTACTTC
size: -; V: TRBV6-1; D: -; J: TRBJ2-2; CDR3: CASSDWKEYTGELFF; DNA: TGTGCCAGCAGTGATTGGAAGGAGTACACCGGGGAGCTGTTTTTT
size: -; V: TRBV6-4; D: -; J: TRBJ1-5; CDR3: CASRGTLYSNQPQHF; DNA: TGTGCCAGCAGGGGGACACTCTATAGCAATCAGCCCCAGCATTTT
size: -; V: TRBV9; D: -; J: TRBJ1-2; CDR3: CASSGGLNYGYTF; DNA: TGTGCCAGCAGCGGAGGGCTTAACTATGGCTACACCTTC
size: -; V: TRBV29-1; D: -; J: TRBJ1-4; CDR3: CSVEQREKLFF; DNA: TGCAGCGTTGAGCAGCGAGAAAAACTGTTTTTT
size: -; V: TRBV19; D: TRBD1; J: TRBJ1-2; CDR3: CASSTGQGGYGYTF; DNA: TGTGCCAGTAGTACGGGACAGGGCGGCTATGGCTACACCTTC
size: once; V: TRBV5-8; D: -; J: TRBJ2-1; CDR3: CASSLGQPAYNEQFF; DNA: TGTGCCAGCAGCTTGGGTCAGCCAGCCTACAATGAGCAGTTCTTC
size: -; V: TRBV5-8; D: -; J: TRBJ1-1; CDR3: CASSARGGGTEAFF; DNA: TGTGCCAGCAGCGCCAGGGGAGGTGGCACTGAAGCTTTCTTT
size: -; V: TRBV7-3; D: -; J: TRBJ1-1; CDR3: CASSPRGNTEAFF; DNA: TGTGCCAGCAGCCCTAGGGGAAACACTGAAGCTTTCTTT
size: -; V: TRBV19; D: -; J: TRBJ1-5; CDR3: CASSLQGTSEPQHF; DNA: TGTGCCAGTAGTCTACAGGGTACTTCGGAGCCCCAGCATTTT
size: -; V: TRBV2; D: -; J: TRBJ2-7; CDR3: CASVLDIASYEQYF; DNA: TGTGCCAGTGTTCTAGATATAGCATCCTACGAGCAGTACTTC
size: -; V: TRBV19; D: TRBD2; J: TRBJ2-1; CDR3: CASSEGLVGPYNEQFF; DNA: TGTGCCAGTAGTGAGGGACTAGTAGGTCCCTACAATGAGCAGTTCTTC
size: once; V: TRBV6-5; D: -; J: TRBJ1-2; CDR3: CASMGRTSNYGYTF; DNA: TGTGCCAGCATGGGGCGGACATCTAACTATGGCTACACCTTC
size: -; V: TRBV6-6; D: -; J: TRBJ1-5; CDR3: CASSYDRSGPQHF; DNA: TGTGCCAGCAGTTACGACAGGAGCGGGCCCCAGCATTTT
size: -; V: TRBV7-2; D: -; J: TRBJ2-3; CDR3: CASNGQPGTDTQYF; DNA: TGTGCCAGCAACGGACAGCCCGGCACAGATACGCAGTATTTT
size: -; V: TRBV5-6; D: TRBD1; J: TRBJ2-7; CDR3: CASSAGGQGAYEQYF; DNA: TGTGCCAGCAGCGCTGGGGGACAGGGGGCTTACGAGCAGTACTTC
size: -; V: TRBV11-3; D: -; J: TRBJ2-1; CDR3: CASSSSPAGLKFF; DNA: TGTGCCAGCAGCTCCAGCCCGGCCGGTTTGAAGTTCTTC
size: once; V: TRBV6-4; D: TRBD1; J: TRBJ1-1; CDR3: CASSAGGQGAEAFF; DNA: TGTGCCAGCAGTGCCGGGGGACAGGGGGCTGAAGCTTTCTTT
size: -; V: TRBV14; D: -; J: TRBJ2-7; CDR3: CASSQVPYEQYF; DNA: TGTGCCAGCAGCCAAGTGCCTTACGAGCAGTACTTC
size: once; V: TRBV6-1; D: -; J: TRBJ1-4; CDR3: CASSEWRQNEKLFF; DNA: TGTGCCAGCAGTGAATGGAGGCAGAATGAAAAACTGTTTTTT
size: -; V: TRBV5-5; D: -; J: TRBJ2-7; CDR3: CASSLQGQTYEQYF; DNA: TGTGCCAGCAGCTTACAGGGCCAAACCTACGAGCAGTACTTC
size: -; V: TRBV6-5; D: -; J: TRBJ2-2; CDR3: CASSWGLNTGELFF; DNA: TGTGCCAGCAGTTGGGGACTGAACACCGGGGAGCTGTTTTTT
size: -; V: TRBV2; D: TRBD2; J: TRBJ2-7; CDR3: CASTARSGTSSYEQYF; DNA: TGTGCCAGCACAGCAAGGTCCGGGACTAGCTCCTACGAGCAGTACTTC
size: -; V: TRBV29-1; D: TRBD2; J: TRBJ2-5; CDR3: CSVEGWLAGDRETQYF; DNA: TGCAGCGTTGAAGGGTGGCTAGCGGGAGATCGGGAGACCCAGTACTTC
size: -; V: TRBV2; D: -; J: TRBJ1-1; CDR3: CASMAILNTEAFF; DNA: TGTGCCAGCATGGCTATCCTGAACACTGAAGCTTTCTTT